This T cell receptor (beta chain) is from a study of regulatory T cells in long-lasting Graves disease. Broader study findings: Persistent disease preferred TRBV28, TRBJ1-2 and TRBJ2-5.

Described time point: persistent/refractory GD, antithyroid drugs over 5 years with positive TRAb. Construction of the TCR library relied on RNA isolated from PBMCs. Construction of the TCR beta libraries employed iRepertoire HTBI primers in conjunction with Arm-PCR of CDR3 regions. One entry per CDR3 protein results from TCRdb running MiXCR on the multiplex PCR reads. The sample consists of approximately 690,000 distinct CDR3 sequences, about 32% of them appearing once. Concerning this clonotype itself: The antigen remains undetermined. A much larger clone lies one base from this, so it may be a read error.

CDR1 is SNHLY, CDR2 FYNNEI, per germline. The length of the CDR3 is 13 residues. Trimming removed 4 bases from V and 2 bases from J, with 8 bases in between. The rearrangement uses TRBV2 and TRBJ1-2; no definite D call. The receptor was isolated from a female donor with Graves disease. The sample in question was peripheral blood mononuclear cells (PBMCs), obtained when the disease was refractory, from a patient treated with antithyroid drugs. The DNA of the CDR3 is TGTGCCAGCAGTGTACGGGAGAACTATGGCTACACCTTC. Protein: CASSVRENYGYTF.